This TCR beta chain appears in the sequencing data of a study of radiotherapy plus CTLA-4 blockade in lung cancer. Study-wide background: Objective responses were documented in around 19% of patients, with disease control in about 31%.

As regards this clone: Its antigen is as yet unknown.

Germline V gives CDR1 MGHDK, CDR2 SYGVNS. This CDR3 contains 15 residues. Trimming stripped 8 bases from V and 1 base from J, with 14 bases between. Chemo-refractory metastatic non-small-cell lung cancer patients received focal radiation with ipilimumab CTLA-4 blockade. Findings and caveats of the study: Blood-borne expansion of tumor-derived TCR clones followed radiotherapy plus ipilimumab. Early blood T cell clone dynamics, with interferon-beta, were reported to best predict response.

Clones were sequenced by immunoSEQ multiplex PCR, and TCRdb holds only the in-frame ones, with some missing. The data hold about 98,000 clones, with around 90% observed a single time. Source: peripheral blood, taken from a patient treated with radiotherapy plus ipilimumab. This chain connects TRBV25-1 to TRBJ2-2, with D unresolved. The source of this sequence is a human donor with non-small cell lung cancer that progressed on radiotherapy plus ipilimumab. CDR3 in amino acids: CASERDSLNTGELFF. For the CDR3, the DNA is TGTGCCAGCGAAAGGGATTCTTTGAACACCGGGGAGCTGTTTTTT.